This is a list of T cell receptor beta chains from one sample in a study of T cells in Graves' hyperthyroidism and ophthalmopathy. One entry per CDR3 protein, called by TCRdb with MiXCR from the multiplex PCR reads. Seen here are roughly 800,000 distinct CDR3 sequences, approximately 40% observed once, and the top ten hold about 9%. The source material was blood. These receptors came from a man aged 18-30 years with Graves' hyperthyroidism. The CDR3 runs from the conserved cysteine through the conserved F or W. The D gene is left open where the match is weak. The size of a clone is reported for some rows only, either as once, few or many, or as a class for expanded clones.

v_call: TRBV24-1
clone_size: many
d_call: NA
j_call: TRBJ2-6
cdr3_aa: CATSDSNPSSGANVLTF
cdr3_nt: TGTGCCACCAGTGACTCAAACCCCTCCTCTGGGGCCAACGTCCTGACTTTC

v_call: TRBV5-1
clone_size: few
d_call: NA
j_call: TRBJ1-1
cdr3_aa: CASTRGGAFEAFF
cdr3_nt: TGCGCCAGCACCCGGGGGGGGGCCTTTGAAGCTTTCTTT

v_call: TRBV4-2
clone_size: NA
d_call: NA
j_call: TRBJ2-5
cdr3_aa: CASSQGSGAETQYF
cdr3_nt: TGTGCCAGCAGCCAAGGCTCGGGGGCGGAGACCCAGTACTTC

v_call: TRBV7-9
clone_size: NA
d_call: TRBD2
j_call: TRBJ2-7
cdr3_aa: CASSGGDSRLYEQYF
cdr3_nt: TGTGCCAGCAGCGGGGGGGACTCGAGACTGTACGAGCAGTACTTC

v_call: TRBV29-1
clone_size: NA
d_call: NA
j_call: TRBJ1-1
cdr3_aa: CSIKSGQPGPAFF
cdr3_nt: TGCAGCATCAAATCAGGTCAGCCAGGGCCAGCTTTCTTT

v_call: TRBV7-8
clone_size: NA
d_call: NA
j_call: TRBJ1-1
cdr3_aa: CASSQGAQNTEAFF
cdr3_nt: TGTGCCAGCAGCCAAGGGGCTCAGAACACTGAAGCTTTCTTT

v_call: TRBV20-1
clone_size: many
d_call: NA
j_call: TRBJ1-6
cdr3_aa: CSARPRDSPLHF
cdr3_nt: TGCAGTGCTAGACCACGGGATTCACCCCTCCACTTT

v_call: TRBV7-9
clone_size: many
d_call: NA
j_call: TRBJ1-1
cdr3_aa: CAGQLMNTEAFF
cdr3_nt: TGTGCCGGACAGCTCATGAACACTGAAGCTTTCTTT

v_call: TRBV7-9
clone_size: many
d_call: NA
j_call: TRBJ1-1
cdr3_aa: CASSLVMEAFF
cdr3_nt: TGTGCCAGCAGCTTAGTGATGGAAGCTTTCTTT

v_call: TRBV12-3/TRBV12-4
clone_size: few
d_call: NA
j_call: TRBJ1-5
cdr3_aa: CASSSSRWPQHF
cdr3_nt: TGTGCCAGCAGTTCGTCTCGTTGGCCCCAGCATTTT

v_call: TRBV15
clone_size: many
d_call: NA
j_call: TRBJ1-4
cdr3_aa: CATSRDVGVNQLFF
cdr3_nt: TGTGCCACCAGCAGAGATGTCGGGGTCAACCAACTGTTTTTT

v_call: TRBV6-1
clone_size: NA
d_call: NA
j_call: TRBJ2-7
cdr3_aa: CASRPGASYEQYF
cdr3_nt: TGTGCCAGCCGCCCGGGAGCGTCCTACGAGCAGTACTTC

v_call: TRBV7-9
clone_size: many
d_call: NA
j_call: TRBJ2-5
cdr3_aa: CASSLEGVETQYF
cdr3_nt: TGTGCCAGCAGCTTAGAAGGGGTGGAGACCCAGTACTTC

v_call: TRBV4-1
clone_size: few
d_call: TRBD1
j_call: TRBJ1-5
cdr3_aa: CASSTGTGRNQPQHF
cdr3_nt: TGCGCCAGCAGCACCGGGACAGGGAGGAATCAGCCCCAGCATTTT

v_call: TRBV10-3
clone_size: NA
d_call: TRBD2
j_call: TRBJ2-7
cdr3_aa: CASSPHPGLAGDYEQYF
cdr3_nt: TGTGCCAGCAGTCCTCACCCGGGACTAGCGGGAGACTACGAGCAGTACTTC

v_call: TRBV12-3/TRBV12-4
clone_size: few
d_call: NA
j_call: TRBJ1-5
cdr3_aa: CASSLAQVRGGELGCNQPQHF
cdr3_nt: TGTGCCAGCAGTTTAGCGCAGGTTCGGGGGGGGGAACTGGGATGTAATCAGCCCCAGCATTTT

v_call: TRBV25-1
clone_size: NA
d_call: TRBD1
j_call: TRBJ1-5
cdr3_aa: CASSGPPGQGEDQPQHF
cdr3_nt: TGTGCCAGCAGTGGACCCCCGGGACAGGGGGAGGATCAGCCCCAGCATTTT

v_call: TRBV29-1
clone_size: NA
d_call: TRBD1
j_call: TRBJ1-2
cdr3_aa: CSRQGQSYGYTF
cdr3_nt: TGCAGCCGACAGGGGCAGAGCTATGGCTACACCTTC

v_call: TRBV6-6
clone_size: NA
d_call: NA
j_call: TRBJ1-6
cdr3_aa: CATGFTPISPLHF
cdr3_nt: TGTGCCACAGGATTTACTCCAATTTCACCCCTCCACTTT

v_call: TRBV19
clone_size: many
d_call: NA
j_call: TRBJ1-1
cdr3_aa: CASSIAGQNTEAFF
cdr3_nt: TGTGCCAGTAGTATAGCGGGGCAGAACACTGAAGCTTTCTTT

v_call: TRBV4-2
clone_size: few
d_call: NA
j_call: TRBJ2-5
cdr3_aa: CASSQPQSQETQYF
cdr3_nt: TGTGCCAGCAGCCAACCACAGTCCCAAGAGACCCAGTACTTC

v_call: TRBV29-1
clone_size: NA
d_call: TRBD1
j_call: TRBJ2-3
cdr3_aa: CSVGQGQTDTQYF
cdr3_nt: TGCAGCGTAGGACAGGGACAGACAGATACGCAGTATTTT

v_call: TRBV10-1
clone_size: few
d_call: NA
j_call: TRBJ1-1
cdr3_aa: CASSDMGGEAFF
cdr3_nt: TGCGCCAGCAGTGATATGGGGGGCGAAGCTTTCTTT

v_call: TRBV7-1
clone_size: few
d_call: TRBD1
j_call: TRBJ2-1
cdr3_aa: CASTSDEGTGKNEQFF
cdr3_nt: TGTGCCAGCACCTCCGACGAGGGGACAGGGAAAAATGAGCAGTTCTTC

v_call: TRBV10-3
clone_size: NA
d_call: TRBD1
j_call: TRBJ1-6
cdr3_aa: CATSDRDNSPLHF
cdr3_nt: TGTGCCACGTCGGACAGGGATAATTCACCCCTCCACTTT

v_call: TRBV5-4
clone_size: NA
d_call: NA
j_call: TRBJ1-1
cdr3_aa: CASSSYDRNTEAFF
cdr3_nt: TGTGCCAGCAGCTCCTACGACAGGAACACTGAAGCTTTCTTT

v_call: TRBV12-3/TRBV12-4
clone_size: NA
d_call: NA
j_call: TRBJ2-2
cdr3_aa: CAGRGDTGELFF
cdr3_nt: TGTGCCGGCAGGGGGGACACCGGGGAGCTGTTTTTT

v_call: TRBV7-8
clone_size: many
d_call: TRBD1
j_call: TRBJ1-1
cdr3_aa: CASSSTGYNEAFF
cdr3_nt: TGTGCCAGCAGCTCGACAGGGTATAACGAAGCTTTCTTT

v_call: TRBV19
clone_size: NA
d_call: NA
j_call: TRBJ1-5
cdr3_aa: CASSIETNQPQHF
cdr3_nt: TGTGCCAGTAGTATAGAGACCAATCAGCCCCAGCATTTT

v_call: TRBV5-1
clone_size: NA
d_call: NA
j_call: TRBJ1-5
cdr3_aa: CASSLGGMVNQPQHF
cdr3_nt: TGCGCCAGCAGCTTGGGGGGGATGGTCAATCAGCCCCAGCATTTT

v_call: TRBV25-1
clone_size: once
d_call: NA
j_call: TRBJ1-2
cdr3_aa: CASSEGRAASYGYTF
cdr3_nt: TGTGCCAGCAGCGAAGGACGAGCAGCAAGCTATGGCTACACCTTC

v_call: TRBV5-1
clone_size: NA
d_call: NA
j_call: TRBJ1-1
cdr3_aa: CASQEGWENTEAFF
cdr3_nt: TGCGCCAGTCAGGAGGGGTGGGAGAACACTGAAGCTTTCTTT

v_call: TRBV19
clone_size: many
d_call: NA
j_call: TRBJ1-5
cdr3_aa: CASPRVSNQPQHF
cdr3_nt: TGTGCCAGTCCCAGGGTTAGCAATCAGCCCCAGCATTTT

v_call: TRBV20-1
clone_size: many
d_call: TRBD1
j_call: TRBJ1-1
cdr3_aa: CSARTGGANTEAFF
cdr3_nt: TGCAGTGCTCGGACAGGGGGCGCCAACACTGAAGCTTTCTTT

v_call: TRBV5-6
clone_size: few
d_call: NA
j_call: TRBJ2-2
cdr3_aa: CASSWGLFGELFF
cdr3_nt: TGTGCCAGCAGCTGGGGACTCTTCGGGGAGCTGTTTTTT

v_call: TRBV7-9
clone_size: few
d_call: NA
j_call: TRBJ2-5
cdr3_aa: CASSFLGTKETQYF
cdr3_nt: TGTGCCAGCAGCTTCCTCGGGACCAAAGAGACCCAGTACTTC

v_call: TRBV29-1
clone_size: NA
d_call: NA
j_call: TRBJ1-2
cdr3_aa: CSIRDSPYYGYTF
cdr3_nt: TGCAGCATCCGCGACTCCCCGTACTATGGCTACACCTTC

v_call: TRBV7-2
clone_size: NA
d_call: NA
j_call: TRBJ2-7
cdr3_aa: CASSNRDGHEQYF
cdr3_nt: TGTGCCAGCAGCAACCGGGACGGCCACGAGCAGTACTTC

v_call: TRBV5-1
clone_size: NA
d_call: NA
j_call: TRBJ2-7
cdr3_aa: CASSLIPDPLTYEQYF
cdr3_nt: TGCGCCAGCAGCTTGATTCCCGACCCCCTTACCTACGAGCAGTACTTC

v_call: TRBV9
clone_size: many
d_call: NA
j_call: TRBJ1-1
cdr3_aa: CASSVILGTTEAFF
cdr3_nt: TGTGCCAGCAGCGTAATCCTGGGAACCACTGAAGCTTTCTTT

v_call: TRBV25-1
clone_size: many
d_call: NA
j_call: TRBJ1-6
cdr3_aa: CASSEIGATALHF
cdr3_nt: TGTGCCAGCAGTGAAATAGGGGCGACGGCCCTCCACTTT

v_call: TRBV19
clone_size: many
d_call: TRBD1
j_call: TRBJ2-7
cdr3_aa: CASSIRTGTEQYF
cdr3_nt: TGTGCCAGTAGTATCCGGACAGGGACCGAGCAGTACTTC

v_call: TRBV20-1
clone_size: few
d_call: TRBD1
j_call: TRBJ1-5
cdr3_aa: CSARRQGVGQPQHF
cdr3_nt: TGCAGTGCTAGAAGGCAGGGGGTGGGTCAGCCCCAGCATTTT

v_call: TRBV12-3/TRBV12-4
clone_size: few
d_call: TRBD1
j_call: TRBJ1-2
cdr3_aa: CASSDRVVEGYTF
cdr3_nt: TGTGCCAGCAGTGACAGGGTGGTTGAGGGCTACACCTTC

v_call: TRBV12-3/TRBV12-4
clone_size: NA
d_call: TRBD1
j_call: TRBJ1-4
cdr3_aa: CASSFRTGNMTTNEKLFF
cdr3_nt: TGTGCCAGCAGTTTCCGGACAGGGAATATGACAACTAATGAAAAACTGTTTTTT

v_call: TRBV20-1
clone_size: NA
d_call: TRBD1
j_call: TRBJ1-1
cdr3_aa: CSARVNRGGAEAFF
cdr3_nt: TGCAGTGCTAGGGTAAACAGGGGAGGAGCTGAAGCTTTCTTT

v_call: TRBV19
clone_size: many
d_call: NA
j_call: TRBJ2-7
cdr3_aa: CASSPTGNSPYEQYF
cdr3_nt: TGTGCCAGTAGTCCAACCGGGAACAGCCCCTACGAGCAGTACTTC

v_call: TRBV2
clone_size: once
d_call: TRBD1
j_call: TRBJ2-5
cdr3_aa: CASSPSRTGGETQYF
cdr3_nt: TGTGCCAGCAGTCCCTCCCGGACAGGGGGTGAGACCCAGTACTTC

v_call: TRBV4-1
clone_size: NA
d_call: NA
j_call: TRBJ1-2
cdr3_aa: CASSPNLNYGYTF
cdr3_nt: TGCGCCAGCAGCCCGAACCTTAACTATGGCTACACCTTC